This T cell receptor (beta chain) emerged from a study of long-term antiretroviral therapy in people with HIV. The study's findings and limits: Pre-ART expanded clones dominated the repertoire at every time point. Collection of the blood, which took place between about 2003 and 2017, possibly occurred under older ART regimens. Following ART, diversity rose but still fell short of transplant donor controls.

Germline V gives CDR1 SGHRS, CDR2 YFSETQ. The V end was cut by 0 bases, the J end by 0 bases, with 15 bases between. The CDR3 has 18 residues. All participants with HIV were treated in the United States. Runs used v3.0 of the immunoSEQ assay and were done at survey level. The data were produced by immunoSEQ multiplex PCR, yet TCRdb's version contains in-frame clones alone and is incomplete. The sample shows tens of thousands of clones, around nine tenths of them seen only once. With regard to this clone: Its target is unknown.

The V and J genes are TRBV5-1 and TRBJ1-4; possibly TRBD1 for D (6 bases). This sequence originates from a man younger than 30 with HIV. The material sequenced was unsorted PBMCs, taken 0.2 years before starting antiretroviral therapy. As DNA, the CDR3 is TGCGCCAGCAGCTTGGAGGGGGTACACCTTGCAACTAATGAAAAACTGTTTTTT. Protein: CASSLEGVHLATNEKLFF. Full variable domain (missing parts from reference TRBV5-1 and TRBJ1-4): KAGVTQTPRYLIKTRGQQVTLSCSPISGHRSVSWYQQTPGQGLQFLFEYFSETQRNKGNFPGRFSGRQFSNSRSEMNVSTLELGDSALYLCASSLEGVHLATNEKLFFGSGTQLSVL.